Sequencing of this T cell receptor (beta chain) was carried out in a study of beta chain features in type 1 diabetes. Findings and limits, study-wide: Type 1 diabetes patients had moderately but significantly shorter TCRB CDR3s in all four CD4+ subsets.

Per germline, CDR1 MGHRA and CDR2 YSYEKL. Between the trimmed V and J ends, which lost 0 bases and 4 bases, there was a span of 15 bases. This CDR3 contains 16 residues. What was sequenced were expressed TCRB transcripts, since all of the isolated RNA had been reverse transcribed. The data were produced by immunoSEQ multiplex PCR, yet TCRdb's version contains in-frame clones alone and is incomplete. This table holds about 660,000 clones, over 12% found once. Note on this clone: What it binds is unknown.

The chain employs TRBV4-1 and TRBJ1-2; D might be TRBD1 (5 bases). The TCR originated in a young man with type 1 diabetes. Sequences were obtained from naive CD4+ T cells from blood. CDR3 nucleotide sequence: TGCGCCAGCAGCCAAGACTTTCGAGGGGCCGCCTATGGCTACACCTTC. It translates to CASSQDFRGAAYGYTF.